The clone carrying this T cell receptor beta chain was picked up a small number of times. Its antigen remains unidentified. The CDR3 spans 14 residues. Deletions cut 8 bases from V and 6 bases from J, with 20 bases between. Germline-derived CDR1 and CDR2 are SGHTA and FQGNSA. These data are taken from a study of Graves' ophthalmopathy and Graves' hyperthyroidism. Study-wide context: Hyperthyroidism is called stable when no ophthalmopathy develops within 18 months of follow-up. General study points: Detected in blood as well were most expanded thyroid clonotypes with frequency above 0.001.

Aged 18 to 65, hyperthyroidism patients had been newly diagnosed, with under 2 months' duration. CDR3 regions of TCR beta were amplified from RNA transcripts. The library came from an HTBI-primed first-round RT-PCR and a second-round multiplex PCR. TCRdb re-called the multiplex PCR reads with MiXCR, one entry per CDR3 protein. The profile shows about 1.1 million distinct CDR3 sequences, about two fifths of them singletons. This clonotype was sampled from an adult man with Graves' hyperthyroidism. Source material: peripheral blood or thyroid tissue (not recorded which). The chain employs TRBV7-2 and TRBJ2-7; D assignment may be TRBD1 or TRBD2 (6 bases each). The CDR3 nucleotides are TGTGCCAGCGCCTTAGGAGGGGGGACGGTCGAGCAGTACTTC. Protein: CASALGGGTVEQYF. Supplemented by reference TRBV7-2 and TRBJ2-7, the full variable domain reads GAGVSQSPSNKVTEKGKDVELRCDPISGHTALYWYRQSLGQGLEFLIYFQGNSAPDKSGLPSDRFSAERTGGSVSTLTIQRTQQEDSAVYLCASALGGGTVEQYFGPGTRLTVT.